Presented here are 28 T cell receptor beta chains from one specimen sequenced in a study of blood T cells in healthy people across ages. Combining a sample-barcoded 5' primer with a J-beta primer mix, a second PCR ran for roughly 7 to 11 cycles. From the 5' RACE reads, TCRdb called clonotypes with MiXCR, one entry per CDR3 protein. Of roughly 1,500,000 distinct CDR3 sequences detected, 30% to 40% appear once; the ten largest clones hold roughly 10%. Sequencing input: blood. The receptors shown here come from a woman in her thirties in good health.

This clonotype has just a few counts. A junction boundary mismatches the germline segment, possibly from a read error. The chain carries TRBV28 and TRBJ2-5; a weak D match, TRBD2 (6 bases). The end of the DNA is better explained by TRBJ2-7, so the J call may be wrong. The CDR3 covers 15 residues. Germline CDR1 is MDHEN and CDR2 is SYDVKM. CDR3 nucleotides: TGTGCTAGCACCCCCAGACGGACGGGAGCCTACGAGCAGTACTTC. Translated: CASTPRRTGAYEQYF.

The chain joins TRBV6-1 to TRBJ2-3; 8 bases align to TRBD1. The length of the CDR3 is 15 residues. CDR1 MNHNS and CDR2 SASEGT come from the germline V gene. In DNA, the CDR3 is TGTACCGGTCGCGGGACAGGTAGTTTTCCAGATACGCAGTATTTT. Translating gives CTGRGTGSFPDTQYF.

Many counts were recorded for this clonotype. V is TRBV29-1 and J is TRBJ2-7, with 13 nucleotides matching TRBD2. V was clipped by 5 bases and J by 5 bases; unmatched bases: 12. The CDR3 is 16 amino acids. Germline-derived CDR1 and CDR2 are SQVTM and ANQGSEA. In nucleotides, the CDR3 is TGCAGCGTTCAATTTGGGACTAGCGGGACATACAACGAGCAGTACTTC. This codes for CSVQFGTSGTYNEQYF.

The V call is TRBV5-1, the J call TRBJ2-3, with 10 bases lining up with TRBD2. CDR1 SGHRS and CDR2 YFSETQ come from the germline V gene. This CDR3 is built from 16 residues. J was trimmed by 4 bases and V by 2 bases; bases with no gene match: 7. The CDR3 coding sequence is TGCGCCAGCAGCTTCAGGATAGCGGGAGGCGCAGATACGCAGTATTTT. Encoded protein: CASSFRIAGGADTQYF.

As concerns this clonotype: One junction end disagrees with the germline gene, perhaps due to a read error. J is TRBJ1-1 and V is TRBV20-1, with D perhaps TRBD1 (5 bases). Germline assignment: CDR1 DFQATT and CDR2 SNEGSKA (reference sequence). This CDR3 comprises 16 residues. CDR3 in amino acids: CSATPPGRDMNTEAFF. The DNA of the CDR3 is TGCAGTGCTACACCCCCGGGACGGGATATGAACACTGAAGCCTTCTTT.

The chain has TRBV20-1 and TRBJ2-1, with a tentative D call TRBD2 (6 bases). The CDR3 is 15 residues long. With 2 bases removed from V and 4 bases from J, the gap between germline ends came to 15 bases. Germline values: CDR1 DFQATT, CDR2 SNEGSKA (reference sequence). The CDR3, as DNA: TGCAGTGCTAGACCTTTTGCGGGATCATACAATGAGCAGTTCTTC. Its translation is CSARPFAGSYNEQFF.

A remark on this clonotype: Compared with germline, one end of the junction differs, possibly owing to a read error. The V gene is TRBV7-9, the J gene TRBJ1-4, with 9 bases that match TRBD1. From germline, CDR1 is SEHNR and CDR2 FQNEAQ (reference sequence). There are 14 residues in the CDR3. The CDR3 spells CASRPGTGHEKLFF. CDR3 DNA: TGCGCCAGCAGGCCCGGGACAGGGCATGAAAAACTGTTTTTT. The full variable domain, in which reference TRBV7-9 and TRBJ1-4 provide the parts outside the CDR3, is DTGVSQNPRHKITKRGQNVTFRCDPISEHNRLYWYRQTLGQGPEFLTYFQNEAQLEKSRLLSDRFSAERPKGSFSTLEIQRTEQGDSAMYLCASRPGTGHEKLFFGSGTQLSVL.

Regarding this clonotype: A much bigger clone sits one base away, suggesting this may be a read error. The V gene is TRBV6-6, the J gene TRBJ1-5; D is unclear. The CDR3 is 16 residues long. In germline, CDR1 is MNHNY, CDR2 SVGAGI (reference sequence). CDR3 region: CASSYSMGYSNQTQHF. CDR3 sequence (DNA): TGTGCCAGCAGTTACTCGATGGGGTATAGCAATCAGACCCAGCATTTT.

The table lists this clonotype with many counts. The V and J genes are TRBV4-1 and TRBJ2-7; TRBD1 or TRBD2 may be the D gene (5 bases each). Trimming pared 5 bases from V and 4 bases from J, leaving 18 bases between. In germline, CDR1 is MGHRA, CDR2 YSYEKL. The CDR3 contains 15 residues. CDR3 sequence: CASSDRTPGPYEQYF. Here the CDR3 DNA reads TGCGCCAGCAGCGATCGGACACCGGGGCCATACGAGCAGTACTTC.

In its sample, this clonotype was seen a few times. The gene calls are TRBV15 and TRBJ2-7, with TRBD2 matching over 11 bases. CDR1 and CDR2 (germline): LNHNV, YYDKDF (reference sequence). J lost 2 bases, V lost 9 bases, and 3 bases had no gene match. The CDR3 covers 13 residues. CDR3 residues: CATATSGTYEQYF. CDR3 in DNA: TGTGCCACTGCGACTAGCGGGACCTACGAGCAGTACTTC.

This clonotype has just a few counts. The chain couples TRBV3-1 to TRBJ2-3, with TRBD2 matching 7 bases. V gave up 5 bases and J gave up 1 base; unmatched junction bases: 6. The length of the CDR3 is 15 residues. Looked up from germline, CDR1 is LGHDT and CDR2 is YNNKEL (reference sequence). For the CDR3, the DNA is TGTGCCAGCAGCGACCCGAGCGGGGGCACAGATACGCAGTATTTT. Its translation: CASSDPSGGTDTQYF.

Only a few counts were recorded for this clonotype. The gene calls are TRBV27 and TRBJ1-5, with 9 bases fitting TRBD1. The CDR3 is 14 residues long. CDR1 and CDR2 from the germline V gene are MNHEY and SMNVEV (reference sequence). J gave up 6 bases and V 6 bases, and 6 bases lay outside the gene matches. CDR3 protein: CASSYTGGLQPQHF. In DNA form, the CDR3 reads TGTGCCAGCAGCTACACAGGGGGCCTTCAGCCCCAGCATTTT.

The rearrangement joins TRBV9 to TRBJ2-1; possible D gene TRBD2, 5 bases. Germline V gene sequence: CDR1 SGDLS, CDR2 YYNGEE. CDR3 length: 16 residues. The ends were cut back, 4 bases at V and 0 bases at J, with 14 bases in the middle. The CDR3: CASSPRMAGSYNEQFF. As DNA, the CDR3 is TGTGCCAGCAGCCCCCGCATGGCGGGCTCCTACAATGAGCAGTTCTTC.

This clonotype was seen more than once but under ten times. This chain joins TRBV4-1 and TRBJ1-5; D unclear. Trimming left V 0 bases short and J 0 bases short, with 6 bases between. The germline V gene has CDR1 MGHRA and CDR2 YSYEKL. CDR3 length: 15 amino acids. The CDR3 loop reads CASSQEHYSNQPQHF. The CDR3 DNA follows: TGCGCCAGCAGCCAAGAACACTATAGCAATCAGCCCCAGCATTTT.

The rearrangement joins TRBV29-1 to TRBJ2-5; 16 bases are a match to TRBD2. This CDR3 has 17 amino acids. Germline V CDR1 and CDR2: SQVTM, ANQGSEA. Trimming cost V 3 bases and J 5 bases; bases outside gene matches: 9. CDR3 loop: CSVEPGLAGGPVETQYF. The DNA of the CDR3 is TGCAGCGTTGAGCCGGGACTAGCGGGGGGGCCTGTGGAGACCCAGTACTTC.

The V and J genes are TRBV20-1 and TRBJ2-7; 8 positions match TRBD2. Germline V gives CDR1 DFQATT, CDR2 SNEGSKA (reference sequence). J was trimmed by 5 bases and V by 5 bases; bases with no gene match: 5. This CDR3 has 12 amino acids. The CDR3 loop reads CSAFSGIDEQYF. In DNA form, the CDR3 reads TGCAGTGCTTTTAGCGGGATCGACGAGCAGTACTTC.

The rearrangement joins TRBV20-1 to TRBJ2-7; 10 bases fit TRBD2. The CDR3 runs 14 residues. J gave up 4 bases and V 5 bases, and 8 bases lay outside the gene matches. Germline CDR1 is DFQATT and CDR2 is SNEGSKA (reference sequence). The CDR3 loop reads CSAQRAGGGYEQYF. In DNA, the CDR3 is TGCAGTGCTCAACGAGCGGGAGGGGGATACGAGCAGTACTTC.

This clonotype was observed at least ten times. The chain joins TRBV12-3 or TRBV12-4 to TRBJ2-7, with D tentatively TRBD1 or TRBD2 (6 bases each). The CDR3 has 14 amino acids. V was cut by 5 bases and J by 1 base, with 12 bases left in between. CDR3 region: CASSRGGTSYEQYF. The CDR3 DNA follows: TGTGCCAGCAGTCGTGGGGGGACATCCTACGAGCAGTACTTC.

The chain carries TRBV25-1 and TRBJ2-1, with 8 bases lining up with TRBD2. The last part of the DNA fits TRBJ2-7 better; the J call may be wrong. The CDR3 length is 16 residues. In germline, CDR1 is MGHDK, CDR2 SYGVNS. The CDR3 region has the DNA TGTGCCAGCAGCCCCCCCGTAGCGGGGTCCTACAATGAGCAGTACTTC. Protein product: CASSPPVAGSYNEQYF.

The V gene is TRBV28, the J gene TRBJ2-3; D is ambiguous. Trimming cost V 3 bases and J 3 bases, with 10 bases left between them. Looked up from germline, CDR1 is MDHEN and CDR2 is SYDVKM. This CDR3 region has 14 residues. CDR3 nucleotide sequence: TGTGCCAGCAGTTTCCCGGTTCTGACAGATACGCAGTATTTT. It is translated as CASSFPVLTDTQYF. The full variable domain, with the rest looked up from reference TRBV28 and TRBJ2-3, is DVKVTQSSRYLVKRTGEKVFLECVQDMDHENMFWYRQDPGLGLRLIYFSYDVKMKEKGDIPEGYSVSREKKERFSLILESASTNQTSMYLCASSFPVLTDTQYFGPGTRLTVL.

The genes are TRBV5-4 and TRBJ2-5; D is ambiguous. Germline CDR1 is SGHNT and CDR2 is YYREEE (reference sequence). CDR3 size: 13 residues. V lost 4 bases to trimming and J lost 1 base, with 8 bases between them. Here the CDR3 DNA reads TGTGCCAGCAGCCTTCCGTTCCAAGAGACCCAGTACTTC. It codes for CASSLPFQETQYF.

This clonotype was picked up a small number of times. The chain recombines TRBV6-1 with TRBJ2-5; D is unresolved. Deletions cut 5 bases from V and 0 bases from J, with 16 bases between. The CDR3 contains 16 residues. Looked up from germline, CDR1 is MNHNS and CDR2 is SASEGT. The CDR3 sequence is CASSPGVGYHQETQYF. The CDR3 coding sequence is TGTGCCAGCAGTCCTGGGGTCGGCTATCACCAAGAGACCCAGTACTTC.

The genes are TRBV5-1 and TRBJ2-7, with TRBD1 as a possible D gene (6 bases). This CDR3 is 16 amino acids long. V shed 1 base and J shed 6 bases, with 20 bases lying between them. Germline CDR1 reads SGHRS; CDR2 reads YFSETQ. The CDR3 reads CASSLKGERTVGEQYF. CDR3 DNA: TGCGCCAGCAGCTTGAAAGGGGAAAGGACAGTTGGCGAGCAGTACTTC.

The gene calls are TRBV9 and TRBJ1-1; 7 bases match TRBD1. V lost 2 bases to trimming and J lost 4 bases; unmatched junction nucleotides: 5. The CDR3 totals 14 residues. CDR1 is SGDLS and CDR2 is YYNGEE in the germline V gene. The CDR3 sequence: CASSVQQGGTEAFF. CDR3 DNA sequence: TGTGCCAGCAGCGTTCAGCAGGGGGGCACTGAAGCTTTCTTT.

The rearrangement joins TRBV12-3 or TRBV12-4 to TRBJ2-3; 13 bases align to TRBD2. V lost 3 bases, J lost 10 bases, and 4 bases stayed unmatched. The CDR3 covers 14 residues. The CDR3 sequence is CASSLGLAGTSQYF. In DNA, the CDR3 is TGTGCCAGCAGTTTGGGACTAGCGGGGACGTCGCAGTATTTT.

This clonotype was counted between two and nine times. The genes are TRBV15 and TRBJ1-5, with TRBD1 matching 11 bases. Germline V gives CDR1 LNHNV, CDR2 YYDKDF (reference sequence). V lost 5 bases, J lost 6 bases, and 6 bases stayed unmatched. The CDR3 contains 15 residues. In nucleotides, the CDR3 is TGTGCCACCAGCCCCCGGGACAGGGGGTTTCAGCCCCAGCATTTT. Encoded protein: CATSPRDRGFQPQHF. The variable domain in full, with the rest retrieved from reference TRBV15 and TRBJ1-5, is DAMVIQNPRYQVTQFGKPVTLSCSQTLNHNVMYWYQQKSSQAPKLLFHYYDKDFNNEADTPDNFQSRRPNTSFCFLDIRSPGLGDTAMYLCATSPRDRGFQPQHFGDGTRLSIL.

This clonotype was counted only a few times. The rearrangement joins TRBV12-3 or TRBV12-4 to TRBJ1-6; D not resolved. V gave up 2 bases and J gave up 9 bases, with 5 bases separating them. The CDR3 has 12 amino acids. DNA of the CDR3: TGTGCCAGCAGTTTACACAGTTCACCCCTCCACTTT. Amino acids: CASSLHSSPLHF.

This clonotype appeared a few times. The chain combines TRBV30 with TRBJ1-1, with D perhaps matching TRBD1 (6 bases). V was clipped by 2 bases and J by 0 bases, with 13 bases between them. The CDR3 spans 15 residues. Germline CDR1 GTSNPN, CDR2 SVGIG (reference sequence). In nucleotides, the CDR3 is TGTGCCTGGAGTCGGTCAGGGGCCATGAACACTGAAGCTTTCTTT. It is translated as CAWSRSGAMNTEAFF. Combining the CDR3 with reference TRBV30 and TRBJ1-1 gives the whole variable domain SQTIHQWPATLVQPVGSPLSLECTVEGTSNPNLYWYRQAAGRGLQLLFYSVGIGQISSEVPQNLSASRPQDRQFILSSKKLLLSDSGFYLCAWSRSGAMNTEAFFGQGTRLTVV.